This entry describes one TCR beta chain. Its antigen is unknown. Data came from immunoSEQ multiplex PCR; TCRdb stores just in-frame clones and leaves some out. The table includes tens of thousands of clones, about nine tenths detected once. V was shortened by 5 bases and J by 1 base, with 11 bases between the two germline ends. CDR1 is SGHVS, CDR2 FQNEAQ, per germline. CDR3 length: 14 amino acids. These data are taken from a study of a mutant IDH1 vaccine in newly diagnosed glioma. Looking at the study overall: Visits V12 and V13 fell at weeks 35 and 47, respectively.

Points from the study as a whole: Apparently, pseudoprogression bore no relation to changes among the top peripheral T cell clonotypes.

Specified time point: week 35, safety follow-up. A single vaccine dose contained 300 ug of mutant IDH1 20-mer peptide, and topical imiquimod was used with it. Each donor presented with a new WHO grade 3 or 4 astrocytoma that tested IDH1-mutant and showed ATRX loss. The sample here was PBMCs, taken from a glioma patient whose treatment included an IDH1 peptide vaccine. The source is a man aged 35-49 years with glioma. The rearrangement uses TRBV7-8 and TRBJ1-1; D not resolved. The CDR3 DNA reads TGTGCCAGCAGCCAAGGGCAAGGGAACACTGAAGCTTTCTTT. Translated, it gives CASSQGQGNTEAFF.